This T cell receptor (beta chain) came from a study of breast tumors, draining lymph nodes, adjacent tissues. Study results and limitations: Tumor repertoires ranked between lymph nodes and nontumor tissue in diversity, with V and J gene preferences.

Axillary draining lymph nodes of breast cancer patients supplied the node samples. The sample holds many counts of this clonotype. Its antigen remains unknown. One entry per CDR3 protein results from TCRdb running MiXCR on the multiplex PCR reads. The sample contains around 230,000 distinct CDR3 sequences, roughly 32% of which appear only once. The sequenced sample was axillary lymph node tissue. The TCR originated in a female donor with breast cancer. Some clones in this sample may be carry-over from other donors' samples.

The chain's CDR3 is CSARTGTGKGYTF. CDR3 sequence (DNA): TGCAGTGCTAGGACCGGGACAGGGAAGGGCTACACCTTC. The chain has TRBV20-1 and TRBJ1-2, with TRBD1 matching over 9 bases. Trimming cost V 3 bases and J 8 bases; bases outside gene matches: 7. This CDR3 has 13 amino acids. Germline CDR1 DFQATT, CDR2 SNEGSKA (reference sequence).